This record covers a single TCR beta chain. This CDR3 is built from 18 residues. V dropped 1 base and J dropped 2; count of bases not matched to a gene: 11. Germline V gene sequence: CDR1 SEHNR, CDR2 FQNEAQ (reference sequence). The sample comes from a study of T cell responses to AZD1222 COVID-19 vaccine. The assay was immunoSEQ multiplex PCR, and TCRdb's table has in-frame clones only and misses some. Of over 95,000 clones in the sample, around nine tenths were seen once. V usage is TRBV7-9 and J usage is TRBJ2-1, with 7 nucleotides matching TRBD2. The specimen was peripheral blood, collected on day 0 of AZD1222 vaccination. The receptor comes from an adult in good health. The DNA of the CDR3 is TGTGCCAGCAGCTTAGGGTTCGGGCGAGCGGGAACCTACAATGAGCAGTTCTTC. It yields the protein CASSLGFGRAGTYNEQFF.